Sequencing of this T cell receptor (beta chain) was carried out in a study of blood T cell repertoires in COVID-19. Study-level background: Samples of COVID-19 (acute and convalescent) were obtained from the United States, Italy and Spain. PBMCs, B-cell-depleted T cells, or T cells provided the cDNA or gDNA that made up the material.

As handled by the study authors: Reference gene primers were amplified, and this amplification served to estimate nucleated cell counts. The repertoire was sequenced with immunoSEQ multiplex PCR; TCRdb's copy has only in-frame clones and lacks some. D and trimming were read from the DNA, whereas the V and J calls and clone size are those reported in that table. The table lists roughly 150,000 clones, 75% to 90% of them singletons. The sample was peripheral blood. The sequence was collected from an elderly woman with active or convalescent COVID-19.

CDR3 sequence reads: CASSPHGRGTHESSYEQYF. CDR3 DNA sequence: TGCGCCAGCAGCCCCCACGGGCGGGGGACTCATGAAAGCTCCTACGAGCAGTACTTC. The chain couples TRBV5-1 to TRBJ2-7, with TRBD2 identical over 7 bases. The V segment lost 4 bases and the J segment 0 bases; nucleotides outside the gene matches: 19. The CDR3 spans 19 residues. CDR1 SGHRS and CDR2 YFSETQ come from the germline V gene.